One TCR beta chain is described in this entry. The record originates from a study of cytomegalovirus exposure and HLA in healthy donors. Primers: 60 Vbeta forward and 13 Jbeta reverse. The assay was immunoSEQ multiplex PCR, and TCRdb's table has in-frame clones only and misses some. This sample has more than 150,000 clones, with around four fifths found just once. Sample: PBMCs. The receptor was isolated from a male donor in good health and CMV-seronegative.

The CDR3 DNA follows: TGTGCCAGCAGCCCGACAAGGATGGATACGCAGTATTTT. It specifies CASSPTRMDTQYF. The chain carries TRBV7-2 and TRBJ2-3, with D unresolved. V lost 5 bases, J lost 6 bases, and 12 bases lay in between. This CDR3 contains 13 residues. In germline, CDR1 is SGHTA, CDR2 FQGNSA. The full variable domain, in which reference TRBV7-2 and TRBJ2-3 provide the parts outside the CDR3, is GAGVSQSPSNKVTEKGKDVELRCDPISGHTALYWYRQSLGQGLEFLIYFQGNSAPDKSGLPSDRFSAERTGGSVSTLTIQRTQQEDSAVYLCASSPTRMDTQYFGPGTRLTVL.